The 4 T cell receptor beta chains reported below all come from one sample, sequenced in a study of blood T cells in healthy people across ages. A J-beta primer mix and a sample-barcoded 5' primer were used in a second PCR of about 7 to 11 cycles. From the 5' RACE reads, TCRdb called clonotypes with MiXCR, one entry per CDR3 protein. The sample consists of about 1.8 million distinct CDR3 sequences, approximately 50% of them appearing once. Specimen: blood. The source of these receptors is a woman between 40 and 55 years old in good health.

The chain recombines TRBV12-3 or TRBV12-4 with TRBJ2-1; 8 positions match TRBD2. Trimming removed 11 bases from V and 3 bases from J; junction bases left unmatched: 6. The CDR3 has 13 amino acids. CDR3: CAGGGPFYNEQFF. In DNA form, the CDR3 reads TGTGCCGGCGGGGGGCCTTTCTACAATGAGCAGTTCTTC.

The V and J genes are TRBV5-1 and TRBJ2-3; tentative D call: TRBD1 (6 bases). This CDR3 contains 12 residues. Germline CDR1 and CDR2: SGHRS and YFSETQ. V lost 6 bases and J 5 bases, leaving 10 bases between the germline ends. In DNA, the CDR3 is TGCGCCAGCACCCGAGGGGGAGATACGCAGTATTTT. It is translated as CASTRGGDTQYF.

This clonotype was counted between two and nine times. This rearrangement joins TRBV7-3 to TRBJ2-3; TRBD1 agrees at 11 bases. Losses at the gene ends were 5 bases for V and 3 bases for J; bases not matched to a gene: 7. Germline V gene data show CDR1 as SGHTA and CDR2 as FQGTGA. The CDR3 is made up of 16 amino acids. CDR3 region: CASSLRTGGVTDTQYF. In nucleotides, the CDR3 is TGTGCCAGCAGCCTCCGGACAGGGGGCGTGACAGATACGCAGTATTTT.

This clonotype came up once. CDR3 amino acids: CATSSRTGVQPQHF. Here the CDR3 DNA reads TGTGCCACCAGCAGCCGGACAGGGGTTCAGCCCCAGCATTTT. The genes are TRBV15 and TRBJ1-5, with TRBD1 identical over 9 bases. CDR3 length: 14 amino acids. The V gene's germline CDR1 is LNHNV and CDR2 YYDKDF (reference sequence). With 3 bases clipped from V and 6 bases from J, the junction kept 3 bases outside the gene matches.